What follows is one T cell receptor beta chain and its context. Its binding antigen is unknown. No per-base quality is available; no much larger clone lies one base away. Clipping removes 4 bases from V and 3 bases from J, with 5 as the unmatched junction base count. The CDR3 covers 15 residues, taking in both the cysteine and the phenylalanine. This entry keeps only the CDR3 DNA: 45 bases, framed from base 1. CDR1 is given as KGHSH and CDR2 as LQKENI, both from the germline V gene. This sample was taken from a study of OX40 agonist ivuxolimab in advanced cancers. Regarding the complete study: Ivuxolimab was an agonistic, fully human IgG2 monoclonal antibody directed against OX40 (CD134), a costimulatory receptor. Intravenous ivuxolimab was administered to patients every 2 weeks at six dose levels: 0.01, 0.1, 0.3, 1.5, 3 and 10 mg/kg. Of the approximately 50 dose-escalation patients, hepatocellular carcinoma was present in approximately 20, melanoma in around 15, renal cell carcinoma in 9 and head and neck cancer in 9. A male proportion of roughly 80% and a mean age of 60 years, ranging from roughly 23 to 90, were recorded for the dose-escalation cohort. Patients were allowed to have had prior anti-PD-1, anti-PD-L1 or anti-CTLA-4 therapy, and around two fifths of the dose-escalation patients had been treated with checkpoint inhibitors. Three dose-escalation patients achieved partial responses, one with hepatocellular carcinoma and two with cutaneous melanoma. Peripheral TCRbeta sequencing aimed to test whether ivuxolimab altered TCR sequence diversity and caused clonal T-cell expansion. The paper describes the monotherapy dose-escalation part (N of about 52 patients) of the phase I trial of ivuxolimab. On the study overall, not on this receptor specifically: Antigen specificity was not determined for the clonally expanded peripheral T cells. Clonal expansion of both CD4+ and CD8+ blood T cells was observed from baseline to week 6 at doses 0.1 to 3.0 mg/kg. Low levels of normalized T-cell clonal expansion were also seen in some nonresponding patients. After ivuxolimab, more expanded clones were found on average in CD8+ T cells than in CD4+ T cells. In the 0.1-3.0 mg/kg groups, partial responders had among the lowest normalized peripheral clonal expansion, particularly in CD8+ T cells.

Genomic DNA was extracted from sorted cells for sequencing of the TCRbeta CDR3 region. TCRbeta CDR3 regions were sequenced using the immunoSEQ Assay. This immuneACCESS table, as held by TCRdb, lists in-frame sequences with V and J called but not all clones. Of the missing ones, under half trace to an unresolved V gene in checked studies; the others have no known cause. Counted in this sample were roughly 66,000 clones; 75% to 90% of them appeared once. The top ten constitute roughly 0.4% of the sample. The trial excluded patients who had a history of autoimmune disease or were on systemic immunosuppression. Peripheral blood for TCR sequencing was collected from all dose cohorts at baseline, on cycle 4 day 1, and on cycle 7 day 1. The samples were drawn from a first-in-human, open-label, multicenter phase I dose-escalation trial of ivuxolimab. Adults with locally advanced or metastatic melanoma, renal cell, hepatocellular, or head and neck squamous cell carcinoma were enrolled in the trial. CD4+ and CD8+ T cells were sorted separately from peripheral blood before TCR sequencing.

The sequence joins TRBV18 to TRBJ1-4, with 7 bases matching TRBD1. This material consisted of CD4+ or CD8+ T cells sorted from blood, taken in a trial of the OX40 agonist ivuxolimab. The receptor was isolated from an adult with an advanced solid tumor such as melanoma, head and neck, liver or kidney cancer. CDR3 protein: CASSLGQDPNEKLFF. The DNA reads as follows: TGTGCCAGCTCACTTGGACAGGACCCTAATGAAAAACTGTTTTTT.